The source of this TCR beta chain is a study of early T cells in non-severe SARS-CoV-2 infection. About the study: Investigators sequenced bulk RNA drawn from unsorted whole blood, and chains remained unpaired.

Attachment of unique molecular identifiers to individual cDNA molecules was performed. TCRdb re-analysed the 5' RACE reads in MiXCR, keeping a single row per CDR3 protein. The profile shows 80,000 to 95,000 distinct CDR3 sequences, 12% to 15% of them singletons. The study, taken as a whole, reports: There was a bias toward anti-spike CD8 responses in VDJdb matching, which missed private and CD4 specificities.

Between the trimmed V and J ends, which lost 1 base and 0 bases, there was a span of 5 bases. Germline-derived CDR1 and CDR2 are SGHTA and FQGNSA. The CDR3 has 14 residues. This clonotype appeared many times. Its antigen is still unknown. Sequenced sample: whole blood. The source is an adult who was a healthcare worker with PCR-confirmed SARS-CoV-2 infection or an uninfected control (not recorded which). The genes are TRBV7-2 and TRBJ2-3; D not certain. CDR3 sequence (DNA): TGTGCCAGCAGCTTAGAGCCTAGCACAGATACGCAGTATTTT. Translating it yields CASSLEPSTDTQYF.